Below are 23 T cell receptor beta chains sequenced from a single sample in a study of blood T cells in healthy people across ages. A sample-barcoded 5' primer and a J-beta primer mix were used in a second PCR of roughly 7 to 12 cycles. MiXCR, run by TCRdb on the 5' RACE reads, gives a single entry per CDR3 protein. The sample lists 700,000 to 900,000 distinct CDR3 sequences, 50% to 65% occurring once. Sequencing was carried out using blood. The receptors shown here come from a man at least 80 years old in good health.

The chain is built from TRBV2 and TRBJ2-2, with TRBD2 matching 7 bases. Trimming cost V 2 bases and J 4 bases; bases outside gene matches: 4. CDR1 SNHLY and CDR2 FYNNEI come from the germline V gene. There are 15 residues in the CDR3. CDR3 protein: CASSEIAGRTGELFF. Written as DNA, the CDR3 is TGTGCCAGCAGTGAAATAGCGGGCCGCACCGGGGAGCTGTTTTTT. Filled out from reference TRBV2 and TRBJ2-2, the complete variable domain reads EPEVTQTPSHQVTQMGQEVILRCVPISNHLYFYWYRQILGQKVEFLVSFYNNEISEKSEIFDDQFSVERPDGSNFTLKIRSTKLEDSAMYFCASSEIAGRTGELFFGEGSRLTVL.

The gene calls are TRBV27 and TRBJ2-1, with D maybe TRBD2 (6 bases). The V gene's germline CDR1 is MNHEY and CDR2 SMNVEV (reference sequence). Trimming left V 8 bases short and J 5 bases short, with 16 bases between. The CDR3 is 14 residues long. CDR3 region: CASGRRELNNEQFF. The CDR3 DNA follows: TGTGCCAGCGGGCGCCGGGAGCTCAACAATGAGCAGTTCTTC.

The gene calls are TRBV7-9 and TRBJ2-2; D possibly uses TRBD1 or TRBD2 (5 bases each). Germline loops: CDR1 SEHNR, CDR2 FQNEAQ (reference sequence). The CDR3 runs to 11 residues. V lost 6 bases to trimming and J lost 6 bases, with 5 bases between them. The CDR3 nucleotides are TGTGCCAGCAGGGGGGCCGGGGAGCTGTTTTTT. Protein sequence: CASRGAGELFF. Variable domain in full (rest from reference TRBV7-9 and TRBJ2-2): DTGVSQNPRHKITKRGQNVTFRCDPISEHNRLYWYRQTLGQGPEFLTYFQNEAQLEKSRLLSDRFSAERPKGSFSTLEIQRTEQGDSAMYLCASRGAGELFFGEGSRLTVL.

The sample holds a few counts of this clonotype. The chain combines TRBV6-1 with TRBJ2-6, with TRBD1 as a possible D gene (5 bases). The CDR3 spans 14 residues. Trimming left V 10 bases short and J 4 bases short, with 14 bases between. Germline V gene data show CDR1 as MNHNS and CDR2 as SASEGT. CDR3 amino acids: CATTRDTGANVLTF. As DNA, the CDR3 is TGTGCCACCACCAGGGATACCGGGGCCAACGTCCTGACTTTC.

This clonotype was observed many times. The chain is built from TRBV7-2 and TRBJ1-2; D remains ambiguous. Germline assignment: CDR1 SGHTA and CDR2 FQGNSA. The CDR3 is 14 residues long. V was pared by 5 bases and J by 7 bases, with 17 bases between. In DNA form, the CDR3 reads TGTGCCAGCAGCCCGGACTCAGACGGCTCTGGCTACACCTTC. As protein: CASSPDSDGSGYTF.

The count of this clonotype is one. The CDR3 loop reads CASSLGHNTEAFF. DNA of the CDR3: TGTGCCAGCAGTTTAGGTCATAACACTGAAGCTTTCTTT. This chain uses TRBV12-3 or TRBV12-4 with TRBJ1-1; D is unresolved. This CDR3 has 13 amino acids. Trimming shortened V by 1 base and J by 2 bases, and 5 bases separated the two germline ends.

The chain has TRBV7-9 and TRBJ1-2; D unresolved. Germline V gene sequence: CDR1 SEHNR, CDR2 FQNEAQ (reference sequence). The V and J ends lost 5 bases and 11 bases respectively, with 21 bases between them. CDR3 size: 14 residues. The CDR3 bases are TGTGCCAGCAGCCTGCCCCCCTCCAACCAAGGGTACACCTTC. This codes for CASSLPPSNQGYTF.

The rearrangement uses TRBV9 and TRBJ1-2; weak D call: TRBD1 (5 bases). V was trimmed by 4 bases and J by 8 bases, leaving 18 bases between them. The CDR3 runs 14 residues. Germline V gene sequence: CDR1 SGDLS, CDR2 YYNGEE. The CDR3 sequence: CASSISHRPGGYTF. The CDR3 nucleotides are TGTGCCAGCAGCATATCCCACAGGCCCGGGGGCTACACCTTC. Supplemented by reference TRBV9 and TRBJ1-2, the full variable domain reads DSGVTQTPKHLITATGQRVTLRCSPRSGDLSVYWYQQSLDQGLQFLIQYYNGEERAKGNILERFSAQQFPDLHSELNLSSLELGDSALYFCASSISHRPGGYTFGSGTRLTVV.

In its sample, this clonotype was seen a few times. The chain carries TRBV27 and TRBJ2-5, with TRBD2 as a possible D gene (5 bases). The CDR3 extends over 14 amino acids. Deletions cut 0 bases from V and 5 bases from J, with 10 bases between. Germline CDR1 is MNHEY and CDR2 is SMNVEV (reference sequence). CDR3 in DNA: TGTGCCAGCAGTTTATCGGCTAGCCGGGAGACCCAGTACTTC. It is translated as CASSLSASRETQYF.

The chain has TRBV2 and TRBJ1-2; D is ambiguous. Germline CDR1 and CDR2: SNHLY and FYNNEI. Deletions cut 6 bases from V and 0 bases from J, with 11 bases between. The CDR3 is 14 residues long. The chain's CDR3 is CASRGQVPNYGYTF. In DNA, the CDR3 is TGTGCCAGCAGAGGGCAGGTTCCTAACTATGGCTACACCTTC.

A single count supports this clonotype. The V gene is TRBV3-1, the J gene TRBJ2-3; D tentatively reads TRBD1 or TRBD2 (6 bases each). Looked up from germline, CDR1 is LGHDT and CDR2 is YNNKEL (reference sequence). V shed 0 bases and J shed 8 bases, with 18 bases lying between them. The CDR3 totals 16 residues. CDR3 coding DNA: TGTGCCAGCAGCCAAGATTCCTTAGGAGGGGGAGGTACGCAGTATTTT. Its protein is CASSQDSLGGGGTQYF.

The chain is built from TRBV5-1 and TRBJ2-1, with 7 bases aligning to TRBD2. The trim removed 0 bases at V and 2 bases at J, leaving 8 bases unmatched. Looked up from germline, CDR1 is SGHRS and CDR2 is YFSETQ. There are 17 residues in the CDR3. The CDR3 spells CASSLDASGKPYNEQFF. DNA of the CDR3: TGCGCCAGCAGCTTGGATGCTAGCGGAAAACCCTACAATGAGCAGTTCTTC.

The CDR3 coding sequence is TGCAGTGCTAGTCGTCCTAGCGCGAGCTCCTACGAGCAGTACTTC. It encodes CSASRPSASSYEQYF. The chain couples TRBV20-1 to TRBJ2-7; D perhaps matches TRBD2 (6 bases). Germline V gene data show CDR1 as DFQATT and CDR2 as SNEGSKA (reference sequence). The CDR3 is 15 amino acids. V dropped 3 bases and J dropped 0 bases, with 15 bases sitting between them.

This clonotype was counted only a few times. The gene calls are TRBV28 and TRBJ2-6; 10 bases are a match to TRBD1. This CDR3 is 16 amino acids long. Per the germline V gene, CDR1 is MDHEN and CDR2 is SYDVKM. V lost 5 bases and J lost 4; bases outside the gene matches: 5. CDR3 loop: CASSPGQGSGANVLTF. As DNA, the CDR3 is TGTGCCAGCAGTCCGGGACAGGGGTCAGGGGCCAACGTCCTGACTTTC. The whole variable domain, filled in from reference TRBV28 and TRBJ2-6, reads DVKVTQSSRYLVKRTGEKVFLECVQDMDHENMFWYRQDPGLGLRLIYFSYDVKMKEKGDIPEGYSVSREKKERFSLILESASTNQTSMYLCASSPGQGSGANVLTFGAGSRLTVL.

The chain couples TRBV7-2 to TRBJ2-7, with TRBD1 matching 7 bases. CDR1 and CDR2 from the germline V gene are SGHTA and FQGNSA. The CDR3 totals 14 residues. With V trimmed by 5 bases and J by 6 bases, 10 bases remained unmatched. The DNA of the CDR3 is TGTGCCAGCAGCGCGAGCAGGGGGTCAATCGAGCAGTACTTC. Protein product: CASSASRGSIEQYF.

This clonotype was detected ten times or more. This chain links TRBV5-1 with TRBJ2-7, with TRBD2 identical over 14 bases. The CDR3 runs 15 residues. J was trimmed by 4 bases and V by 5 bases; bases with no gene match: 5. From germline, CDR1 is SGHRS and CDR2 YFSETQ. DNA for the CDR3: TGCGCCAGCAGACCGACTAGCGGGAGGGCTTACGAGCAGTACTTC. Its translation is CASRPTSGRAYEQYF.

This clonotype occurred a few times. The gene calls are TRBV28 and TRBJ2-3, with 9 nucleotides matching TRBD2. Germline V lookup: CDR1 MDHEN, CDR2 SYDVKM. The CDR3 contains 15 residues. J gave up 14 bases and V 5 bases, and 17 bases lay outside the gene matches. The CDR3 here is CASSKPAGGPQYAYF. The DNA for the CDR3 is TGTGCCAGCAGTAAACCAGCGGGAGGCCCCCAGTACGCGTATTTT.

The rearrangement uses TRBV20-1 and TRBJ2-7; D gene uncertain. The CDR3 contains 10 residues. Between the trimmed V and J ends, which lost 4 bases and 7 bases, there was a span of 8 bases. Germline CDR1 DFQATT, CDR2 SNEGSKA (reference sequence). The CDR3 loop is CSAIHNEQYF. Written as DNA, the CDR3 is TGCAGTGCTATACACAATGAGCAGTACTTC.

This clonotype was seen a handful of times. The rearrangement joins TRBV6-6 to TRBJ2-1; tentatively, D is TRBD1 (6 bases). The CDR3 totals 16 residues. Trimming took 5 bases from V and 0 from J, leaving 14 bases between them. Per germline, CDR1 MNHNY and CDR2 SVGAGI (reference sequence). The CDR3 is CASSTLRGSSYNEQFF. The DNA for the CDR3 is TGTGCCAGCAGTACCTTGAGGGGGAGCTCCTACAATGAGCAGTTCTTC.

This clonotype turned up a few times. The chain couples TRBV18 to TRBJ2-7, with TRBD2 identical over 13 bases. J was trimmed by 7 bases and V by 3 bases; bases with no gene match: 6. Germline V gene sequence: CDR1 KGHSH, CDR2 LQKENI. This CDR3 has 15 amino acids. The CDR3 is CASSPSTGLAGEQYF. CDR3 in DNA: TGTGCCAGCTCACCCTCCACGGGACTAGCGGGAGAGCAGTACTTC.

Comments on this clonotype: A read error may produce the germline difference seen at one junction end. The rearrangement links TRBV11-2 to TRBJ2-3; 7 bases fit TRBD2. CDR1 SGHAT and CDR2 FQNNGV come from the germline V gene. The CDR3 runs to 15 residues. This CDR3 reads CACSLVAGELRYAYF. CDR3 DNA sequence: TGTGCCTGCAGCTTAGTGGCGGGAGAACTCAGATACGCGTATTTT.

The chain uses TRBV27 and TRBJ2-3; 11 bases agree with TRBD2. The CDR3 sequence is 17 residues long. Germline CDR1 reads MNHEY; CDR2 reads SMNVEV (reference sequence). V dropped 5 bases and J dropped 5; count of bases not matched to a gene: 12. The CDR3 region is CASSLQRTSGWGDTQYF. The DNA for the CDR3 is TGTGCCAGCAGTCTCCAAAGGACTAGCGGGTGGGGAGATACGCAGTATTTT.

J is TRBJ1-1 and V is TRBV6-6, with 8 bases that match TRBD1. Trimming removed 5 bases from V and 1 base from J; junction bases left unmatched: 3. This CDR3 contains 14 residues. CDR1 and CDR2 from the germline V gene are MNHNY and SVGAGI (reference sequence). This chain's CDR3 is CASSDRGPNTEAFF. CDR3 nucleotide sequence: TGTGCCAGCAGTGACAGGGGACCGAACACTGAAGCTTTCTTT.